This T cell receptor (beta chain) appears in the sequencing data of a study of blood T cell repertoires in COVID-19. In the study overall: Researchers got acute and convalescent COVID-19 samples from the United States, Italy and Spain. From T cells, B-cell-depleted T cells, or PBMCs came the material, which was cDNA or gDNA.

Method: immunoSEQ multiplex PCR; TCRdb's copy keeps in-frame clones and lacks some. The profile shows 70,000 or so clones, 70% to 80% of them singletons. A single count supports this clone. The receptor's source is a human donor in a cohort sampled during active COVID-19. The sequenced sample consisted of peripheral blood.

CDR3 residues: CASTRTQGRSSEQYF. The CDR3 bases are TGTGCCAGCACCCGAACACAGGGACGGTCGAGCGAGCAGTACTTC. The rearrangement uses TRBV21-1 and TRBJ2-7; TRBD1 is the table's D call, not checked against the DNA. TRBV21-1 is a pseudogene segment. The CDR3 is made up of 15 amino acids.